Each of the 13 T cell receptor beta chains below was sequenced from the same sample in a study of blood T cell repertoires in COVID-19. Libraries were prepared by immunoSEQ multiplex PCR; TCRdb keeps only in-frame clonotypes and omits some of them. The sample includes approximately 240,000 clones, around 90% of them seen just once. Sequencing used peripheral blood. The receptors derive from a man aged 25 to 40 with COVID-19, enrolled during active disease.

The sample holds one count of this clone. The identical CDR3 is also encoded by other nucleotide sequences in the sample. The gene calls are TRBV11-2 and TRBJ2-3; no definite D call. V was shortened by 6 bases and J by 0 bases, with 7 bases between the two germline ends. CDR3 length: 13 residues. Looked up from germline, CDR1 is SGHAT and CDR2 is FQNNGV. CDR3 region: CASRKLSTDTQYF. DNA for the CDR3: TGTGCCAGCAGAAAACTGAGCACAGATACGCAGTATTTT.

The V call is TRBV6-5, the J call TRBJ1-5, with TRBD1 identical over 8 bases. The CDR3 extends over 13 amino acids. The germline gives CDR1 MNHEY, CDR2 SVGAGI. V was clipped by 5 bases and J by 7 bases; unmatched bases: 4. In nucleotides, the CDR3 is TGTGCCAGCAGTCAGGGGGCGCGGCAGCCCCAGCATTTT. It yields the protein CASSQGARQPQHF.

This sequence joins TRBV27 and TRBJ1-2, with TRBD1 matching over 7 bases. Looked up from germline, CDR1 is MNHEY and CDR2 is SMNVEV (reference sequence). With 3 bases clipped from V and 7 bases from J, the junction kept 5 bases outside the gene matches. The CDR3 totals 13 residues. The CDR3 DNA sequence: TGTGCCAGCAGTTTCACAGGGGAGCGTGGCTACACCTTC. Its translation is CASSFTGERGYTF.

This chain connects TRBV6-5 to TRBJ2-4; 10 bases map to TRBD1. The CDR3 has 14 amino acids. Germline-derived CDR1 and CDR2 are MNHEY and SVGAGI. V was clipped by 6 bases and J by 6 bases; unmatched bases: 5. Written as DNA, the CDR3 is TGTGCCAGCAGGACCGGGACAGGGGCAAACATTCAGTACTTC. It encodes CASRTGTGANIQYF.

This chain joins TRBV3-1 (or the pseudogene TRBV3-2) and TRBJ2-5, with TRBD2 identical over 11 bases. The CDR3 sequence is 15 residues long. The germline CDR1 and CDR2 sequences are LGHDT and YNNKEL (reference sequence). With V trimmed by 2 bases and J by 7 bases, 6 bases remained unmatched. CDR3 sequence: CASSQTSGGPSTQYF. CDR3 DNA: TGTGCCAGCAGCCAAACTAGCGGGGGTCCCTCGACCCAGTACTTC.

The V gene is TRBV9, the J gene TRBJ2-3, with no clear D. The CDR3 sequence is 13 residues long. Trimming removed 0 bases from V and 4 bases from J, with 6 bases in between. CDR1 is SGDLS and CDR2 is YYNGEE in the germline V gene. The CDR3 region is CASSVGLPDTQYF. In nucleotides, the CDR3 is TGTGCCAGCAGCGTAGGACTTCCAGATACGCAGTATTTT.

The rearrangement uses TRBV29-1 and TRBJ2-3; 11 positions agree with TRBD2. This CDR3 region has 14 residues. The germline gives CDR1 SQVTM, CDR2 ANQGSEA. V shed 4 bases, J shed 3 bases, and the junction held 3 bases outside the gene matches. CDR3 nucleotides: TGCAGCGTTGTAAGGACTAGCGGGACAGATACGCAGTATTTT. Translation: CSVVRTSGTDTQYF.

The chain couples TRBV6-6 to TRBJ1-3, with D uncertain. The CDR3 sequence is 13 residues long. The germline gives CDR1 MNHNY, CDR2 SVGAGI (reference sequence). The V end was cut by 7 bases, the J end by 1 base, with 8 bases between. The CDR3 nucleotides read TGTGCCAGCACTCCGAGGTCTGGAAACACCATATATTTT. Its protein is CASTPRSGNTIYF.

The J gene is TRBJ1-2, the V gene TRBV9; D is unclear. Trimming left V 3 bases short and J 4 bases short, with 7 bases between. Germline CDR1 and CDR2: SGDLS and YYNGEE. CDR3 length: 12 amino acids. Here the CDR3 DNA reads TGTGCCAGCAGCGAGGCAGGCTATGGCTACACCTTC. Protein sequence: CASSEAGYGYTF.

The chain employs TRBV4-1 and TRBJ2-2; TRBD1 matches at 7 bases. Germline CDR1 MGHRA, CDR2 YSYEKL. Trimming at V came to 6 bases and at J to 4 bases, leaving 8 bases not matched to a gene. CDR3 length: 15 amino acids. In DNA form, the CDR3 reads TGCGCCAGCAGACCGCGGACAGGCCGCACCGGGGAGCTGTTTTTT. Its protein is CASRPRTGRTGELFF.

V and J are TRBV7-9 and TRBJ1-1; D gene unclear. The CDR3 covers 11 residues. V gave up 9 bases and J gave up 2 bases, with 7 bases separating them. Germline CDR1 SEHNR, CDR2 FQNEAQ (reference sequence). The CDR3 sequence is CASNSNTEAFF. CDR3 in DNA: TGTGCCAGTAACAGCAACACTGAAGCTTTCTTT.

The V gene is TRBV5-4, the J gene TRBJ2-7; D is perhaps TRBD2 (6 bases). The germline V gene encodes CDR1 SGHNT and CDR2 YYREEE (reference sequence). The CDR3 runs to 14 residues. The ends were cut back, 3 bases at V and 0 bases at J, with 10 bases in the middle. As DNA, the CDR3 is TGTGCCAGCAGCTATCGGGGGAGCTCCTACGAGCAGTACTTC. Protein product: CASSYRGSSYEQYF.

The CDR3 loop is CASADRPNTEAFF. CDR3 sequence (DNA): TGTGCCAGCGCAGACAGACCTAACACTGAAGCTTTCTTT. The chain uses TRBV25-1 and TRBJ1-1, with D possibly matching TRBD1 (5 bases). The germline V gene has CDR1 MGHDK and CDR2 SYGVNS. V lost 8 bases, J lost 2 bases, and 12 bases lay in between. There are 13 residues in the CDR3.